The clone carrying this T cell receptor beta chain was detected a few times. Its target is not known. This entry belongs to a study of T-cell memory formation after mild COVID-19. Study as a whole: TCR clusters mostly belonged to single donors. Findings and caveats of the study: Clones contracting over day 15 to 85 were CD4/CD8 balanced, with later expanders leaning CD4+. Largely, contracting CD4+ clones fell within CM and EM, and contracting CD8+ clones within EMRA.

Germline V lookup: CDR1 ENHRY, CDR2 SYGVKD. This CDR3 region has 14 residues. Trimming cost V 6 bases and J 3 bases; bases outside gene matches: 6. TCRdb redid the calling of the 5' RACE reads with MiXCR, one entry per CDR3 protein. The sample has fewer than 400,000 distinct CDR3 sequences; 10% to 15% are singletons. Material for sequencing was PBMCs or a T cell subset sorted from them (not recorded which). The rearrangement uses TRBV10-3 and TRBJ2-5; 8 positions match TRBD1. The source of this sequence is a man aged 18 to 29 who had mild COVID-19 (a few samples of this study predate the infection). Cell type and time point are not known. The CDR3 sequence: CAISRQGREETQYF. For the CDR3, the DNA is TGTGCCATCAGCAGACAGGGGCGAGAAGAGACCCAGTACTTC.